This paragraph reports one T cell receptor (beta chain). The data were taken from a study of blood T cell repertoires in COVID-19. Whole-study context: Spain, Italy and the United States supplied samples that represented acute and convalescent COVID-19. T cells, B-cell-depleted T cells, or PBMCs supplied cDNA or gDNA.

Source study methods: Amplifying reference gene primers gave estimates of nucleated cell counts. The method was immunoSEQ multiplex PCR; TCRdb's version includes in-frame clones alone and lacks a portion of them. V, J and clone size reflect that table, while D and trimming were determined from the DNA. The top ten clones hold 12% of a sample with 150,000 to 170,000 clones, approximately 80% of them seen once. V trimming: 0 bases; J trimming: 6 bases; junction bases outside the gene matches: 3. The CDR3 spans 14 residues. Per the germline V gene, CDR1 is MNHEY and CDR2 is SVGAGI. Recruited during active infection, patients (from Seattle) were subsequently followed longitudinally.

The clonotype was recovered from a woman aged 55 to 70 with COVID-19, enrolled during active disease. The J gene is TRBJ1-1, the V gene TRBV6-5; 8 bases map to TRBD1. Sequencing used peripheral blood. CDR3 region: CASSYSTGAAEAFF. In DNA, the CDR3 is TGTGCCAGCAGTTACTCGACAGGGGCGGCTGAAGCTTTCTTT.